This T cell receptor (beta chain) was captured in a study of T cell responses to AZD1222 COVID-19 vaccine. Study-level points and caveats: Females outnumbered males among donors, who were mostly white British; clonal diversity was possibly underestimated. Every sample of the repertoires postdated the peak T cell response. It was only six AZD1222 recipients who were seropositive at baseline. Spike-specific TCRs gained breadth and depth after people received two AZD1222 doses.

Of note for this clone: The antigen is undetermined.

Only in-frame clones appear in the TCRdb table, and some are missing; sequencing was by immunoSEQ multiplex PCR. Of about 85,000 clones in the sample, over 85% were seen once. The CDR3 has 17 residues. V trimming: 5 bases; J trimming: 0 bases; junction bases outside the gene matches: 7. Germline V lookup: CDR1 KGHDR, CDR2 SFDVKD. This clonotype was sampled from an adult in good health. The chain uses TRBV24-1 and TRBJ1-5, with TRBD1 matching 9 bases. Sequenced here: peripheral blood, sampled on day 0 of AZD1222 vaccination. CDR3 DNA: TGTGCCACCAGTGCCGGGGACAGGGAATATAGCAATCAGCCCCAGCATTTT. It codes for CATSAGDREYSNQPQHF.